Listed below are T cell receptor beta chains from one sample, sequenced in a study of blood T cell repertoires in COVID-19. Profiled with immunoSEQ multiplex PCR; TCRdb holds only in-frame clones, not every one. The repertoire consists of 60,000 to 95,000 clones, with approximately 88% occurring once and the leading ten covering more than 5.5%. The sequencing input was peripheral blood. The receptors derive from a woman between 50 and 59 years old with acute or convalescent COVID-19. The CDR3 runs from the conserved cysteine through the conserved F or W. The D gene is left open where the match is weak. Part of the rows lack a size; the others show once, few, many or a class for expanded clones.

clone size	J gene	D gene	V gene	CDR3 DNA	CDR3 protein
.	TRBJ1-5	.	TRBV6-5	TGTGCCAGCAAGCAGGGCCTTAGCAATCAGCCCCAGCATTTT	CASKQGLSNQPQHF
.	TRBJ1-1	.	TRBV7-2	TGTGCCAGCAGCAACCGCCGACAGACCTTGGAAGCTTTCTTT	CASSNRRQTLEAFF
once	TRBJ1-1	.	TRBV30	TGTGCCTGGACAGAAAACATGAACACTGAAGCTTTCTTT	CAWTENMNTEAFF
.	TRBJ2-3	.	TRBV6-2/TRBV6-3	TGTGCCAGCAGTCAGGACAGTTACGATACGCAGTATTTT	CASSQDSYDTQYF
.	TRBJ1-5	.	TRBV6-5	TGTGCCAGCAGCCCGGACAGAGCTAGCAATCAGCCCCAGCATTTT	CASSPDRASNQPQHF
.	TRBJ1-1	.	TRBV7-9	TGTGCCAGCAGCCTGGACATGAACACTGAAGCTTTCTTT	CASSLDMNTEAFF
.	TRBJ1-6	TRBD1	TRBV6-5	TGTGCCAGCAGTTACTTGGGACAGGAATCACCCCTCCACTTT	CASSYLGQESPLHF
.	TRBJ2-3	.	TRBV6-1	TGTGCCAGCAGTGAGAGTGCGGGTTACGATACGCAGTATTTT	CASSESAGYDTQYF
.	TRBJ2-1	TRBD1	TRBV5-1	TGCGCCAGCAGCCAATTTGGACAGGGGAACGGCAATGAGCAGTTCTTC	CASSQFGQGNGNEQFF
.	TRBJ1-5	.	TRBV29-1	TGCAGCGTTGAAGTTGACAGAGATCAGCCCCAGCATTTT	CSVEVDRDQPQHF
few	TRBJ2-5	.	TRBV7-9	TGTGCCAGCAGCCTCCAAGAGACCCAGTACTTC	CASSLQETQYF
.	TRBJ1-6	TRBD1	TRBV7-2	TGTGCCAGCAGGGTGGGGACAGGACATAATTCACCCCTCCACTTT	CASRVGTGHNSPLHF
.	TRBJ2-5	TRBD2	TRBV29-1	TGCAGCGTTGGCGGGGGGGCAGGAGAGACCCAGTACTTC	CSVGGGAGETQYF
.	TRBJ1-2	.	TRBV28	TGTGCCAGCAAGCAGGGGAACTATGGCTACACCTTC	CASKQGNYGYTF
.	TRBJ1-6	.	TRBV19	TGTGCCAGTAGTACGGATCCCCCGACAGTCAAGAATTCACCCCTCCACTTT	CASSTDPPTVKNSPLHF
few	TRBJ2-5	TRBD1	TRBV15	TGTGCCACCAGCAGAGAGAAACAGGGGGCCCCAATACAAGAGACCCAGTACTTC	CATSREKQGAPIQETQYF
.	TRBJ2-5	TRBD2	TRBV4-3	TGCGCCAGCAGCCAAGATCTAGCGGGAGCAGAGACCCAGTACTTC	CASSQDLAGAETQYF
.	TRBJ1-5	.	TRBV7-3	TGTGCCAGCAGCCGCACCCCGGATCAGCCCCAGCATTTT	CASSRTPDQPQHF
.	TRBJ2-3	TRBD2	TRBV28	TGTGCCAGCATCCCGGGGGGTCGGGCAGATACGCAGTATTTT	CASIPGGRADTQYF
.	TRBJ1-5	.	TRBV7-6	TGTGCCAGCAGCTTAGGTCCGAGCAATCAGCCCCAGCATTTT	CASSLGPSNQPQHF
.	TRBJ2-1	TRBD1	TRBV7-9	TGTGCCAGCAGCGTACTCGACAGGGCCTTGGTCTTC	CASSVLDRALVF
.	TRBJ1-5	TRBD1	TRBV6-2/TRBV6-3	TGTGCCAGCAGTTACTCGACAGGACAGGTGCATGACAATCAGCCCCAGCATTTT	CASSYSTGQVHDNQPQHF
.	TRBJ1-3	.	TRBV7-3	TGTGCCAGCAGCCCGACCAGGGAAGGAAACACCATATATTTT	CASSPTREGNTIYF
.	TRBJ2-3	.	TRBV7-9	TGTGCCAGCAGCCGACAAACAGATACGCAGTATTTT	CASSRQTDTQYF
.	TRBJ2-5	TRBD2	TRBV6-5	TGTGCCAGCGCGCTAGCGGGGGGGCCCTGGGAGACCCAGTACTTC	CASALAGGPWETQYF
.	TRBJ1-6	.	TRBV3-1/TRBV3-2	TGTGCCAGCAGCCCCCTTTGGACAGCAAATTCACCCCTCCACTTT	CASSPLWTANSPLHF
.	TRBJ1-2	.	TRBV6-5	TGTGCCAGCAGTTACAGGCGACAGCTGAACTATGGCTACACCTTC	CASSYRRQLNYGYTF
few	TRBJ1-5	.	TRBV10-1	TGCGCCAGCAGTGAAGGTAGCCAGCCCCAGCATTTT	CASSEGSQPQHF
.	TRBJ1-4	TRBD1	TRBV5-4	TGTGCCAGCAGCTTGACAGGGGGCGCGAGTGAAAAACTGTTTTTT	CASSLTGGASEKLFF
.	TRBJ2-5	.	TRBV19	TGTGCCAGTAGTAGGGGGGAAGAGACCCAGTACTTC	CASSRGEETQYF
once	TRBJ2-3	.	TRBV6-1	TGTGCCAGCAGTGAATACGGGAGCACAGATACGCAGTATTTT	CASSEYGSTDTQYF
.	TRBJ2-5	.	TRBV18	TGTGCCAGCTCACCTACTCAAGAGACCCAGTACTTC	CASSPTQETQYF
.	TRBJ2-6	.	TRBV2	TGTGCCAGCAGTGAAAGGAGAGGATCTGGGGCCAACGTCCTGACTTTC	CASSERRGSGANVLTF
.	TRBJ1-1	.	TRBV19	TGTGCCAGTAGTTTTGGCGGCACTGAAGCTTTCTTT	CASSFGGTEAFF
.	TRBJ1-5	.	TRBV19	TGTGCCAGTAGTGTGCGGGACAATCAGCCCCAGCATTTT	CASSVRDNQPQHF
.	TRBJ2-1	TRBD2	TRBV7-9	TGTGCCAGCAGCTTTAGCGGGGATCCCTACAATGAGCAGTTCTTC	CASSFSGDPYNEQFF
.	TRBJ1-2	.	TRBV10-2	TGCGCCAGCAGTGATAACAGAAACTATGGCTACACCTTC	CASSDNRNYGYTF
.	TRBJ1-1	.	TRBV9	TGTGCCAGCAGCGTAGTTATGAACACTGAAGCTTTCTTT	CASSVVMNTEAFF
.	TRBJ2-3	TRBD2	TRBV27	TGTGCCAGCAGGCAACAGACTAGCGGGAGGAGCACAGATACGCAGTATTTT	CASRQQTSGRSTDTQYF
.	TRBJ2-1	TRBD2	TRBV3-1/TRBV3-2	TGTGCCAGCAGCCGCCCCCTCTGCGGGAGGAAACACAATGAGCAGTTCTTC	CASSRPLCGRKHNEQFF
.	TRBJ2-5	TRBD2	TRBV5-4	TGTGCCAGCAGCTTGACGGGGGGGGAGACCCAGTACTTC	CASSLTGGETQYF
.	TRBJ1-2	TRBD1	TRBV19	TGTGCCAGTAGTATAGGCCACGGACAGGGGGGCTATGGCTACACCTTC	CASSIGHGQGGYGYTF
.	TRBJ1-1	.	TRBV12-3/TRBV12-4	TGTGCCAGCAGTTTTTCAGCGGAAAAGGCTTTCTTT	CASSFSAEKAFF
.	TRBJ2-5	.	TRBV6-5	TGTGCCAGCAGTCGTAAACAAGAGACCCAGTACTTC	CASSRKQETQYF
once	TRBJ2-5	.	TRBV13	TGTGCCAGCAGCTTTAATGAGGAGACCCAGTACTTC	CASSFNEETQYF
.	TRBJ2-1	.	TRBV19	TGTGCCAGTAGTACGGGAGTTGGAATAGTCAATGAGCAGTTCTTC	CASSTGVGIVNEQFF
.	TRBJ2-2	TRBD2	TRBV4-3	TGCGCCAGCAGCCGAGGGACTAGCGGGAGAAGTGGGGGGGAGCTGTTTTTT	CASSRGTSGRSGGELFF
.	TRBJ2-7	TRBD2	TRBV28	TGTGCCATACGAAAAGCGGGAAGCTCCTACGAGCAGTACTTC	CAIRKAGSSYEQYF
.	TRBJ2-2	.	TRBV3-1/TRBV3-2	TGTGCCAGCAGCCCCGCCCAGTTCGGGGAGCTGTTTTTT	CASSPAQFGELFF
.	TRBJ2-6	.	TRBV2	TGTGCCAGCAGTATTCTCGGGGCTGGGGCCAACGTCCTGACTTTC	CASSILGAGANVLTF
.	TRBJ2-7	TRBD1	TRBV5-1	TGCGCCAGCAGCAGGGGACAGGGGAGGTACGAGCAGTACTTC	CASSRGQGRYEQYF
.	TRBJ2-1	.	TRBV9	TGTGCCAGCAGCGCTGACAATGAGCAGTTCTTC	CASSADNEQFF
.	TRBJ2-7	TRBD1	TRBV28	TGTGCCAGCAGTTTACCCGGGACAGGGTTTTACGAGCAGTACTTC	CASSLPGTGFYEQYF
.	TRBJ1-3	.	TRBV12-3/TRBV12-4	TGTGCCAGCAGTTGGGGACTTGGAAACACCATATATTTT	CASSWGLGNTIYF
once	TRBJ2-1	.	TRBV6-2/TRBV6-3	TGTGCCAGCAGTAGAACCGGGGGAGGTTGGGTATACAATGAGCAGTTCTTC	CASSRTGGGWVYNEQFF